This T cell receptor (beta chain) was observed in a study of Graves' ophthalmopathy and Graves' hyperthyroidism. Findings and limits, study-wide: For separating ophthalmopathy from stable hyperthyroidism, a 13-signature model gave almost 90% sensitivity and 80% to 84% specificity.

Establishment of the diagnosis relied upon clinical symptoms, serum thyroxine, TRAb, thyroid ultrasound and orbital computed tomography. Concerning this clonotype: Antigen specificity is unknown.

CDR3 length: 13 amino acids. The V and J ends lost 8 bases and 3 bases respectively, with 17 bases between them. Germline CDR1 and CDR2: SQVTM and ANQGSEA. The TCR beta CDR3 regions underwent amplification from RNA transcripts. An opening RT-PCR round employed HTBI primers and preceded a second-round multiplex PCR. TCRdb called the multiplex PCR reads again in MiXCR, with one record for every CDR3 protein. Of roughly 410,000 distinct CDR3 sequences in the sample, 15% to 17% were seen once. The source is a young woman with stable Graves' hyperthyroidism. The chain employs TRBV29-1 and TRBJ2-7, with D uncertain. Source material: peripheral blood. This CDR3 reads CSLARLSSYEQYF. The CDR3 region has the DNA TGCAGCTTAGCTAGGTTGAGCAGCTACGAGCAGTACTTC.